This T cell receptor beta chain was identified during a study of control samples from healthy donors and cancer patients. Only in-frame clones appear in the TCRdb table, and some are missing; sequencing was by immunoSEQ multiplex PCR. The sample yields about 140,000 clones, about 90% seen once. This CDR3 contains 17 residues. Germline V lookup: CDR1 SGHAT, CDR2 FQNNGV. Trimming cost V 2 bases and J 4 bases; bases outside gene matches: 6. The material sequenced was blood. This TCR derives from a man aged 18 to 30 in good health. V usage is TRBV11-2 and J usage is TRBJ2-1; 12 bases match TRBD1. The chain's CDR3 is CASSLPGTGGSYNEQFF. In DNA form, the CDR3 reads TGTGCCAGCAGCTTACCCGGGACAGGGGGCAGTTACAATGAGCAGTTCTTC.